This T cell receptor (beta chain) was captured by sequencing in a study of T-cell memory formation after mild COVID-19. The wider study: In these data, TCR clusters were largely donor specific.

Constant-segment primers were used for 5'RACE, and the resulting TCR alpha and TCR beta cDNA libraries carried sample barcodes and UMIs. TCRdb re-derived calls from the 5' RACE reads in MiXCR, one entry per CDR3 protein. The data hold roughly 13,000 distinct CDR3 sequences, with roughly 15% observed a single time. This clonotype was observed a few times. Its antigen remains unknown. Whole-study results and caveats: CD4+ contracting clones were found mainly in CM and EM, and CD8+ ones in EMRA. Some clones that responded turned up in pre-infection memory, which suggests that cross-reactive memory joined in.

The CDR3 is 15 amino acids. V was cut by 3 bases and J by 1 base, with 10 bases left in between. Per germline, CDR1 SGHTA and CDR2 FQGTGA. The TCR was taken from a man aged 18 to 30 who had mild COVID-19 (a few samples of this study predate the infection). Cell type and time point are not known. The source material was PBMCs or a T cell subset sorted from them (not recorded which). The rearrangement joins TRBV7-3 to TRBJ2-1; D is tentatively TRBD1 or TRBD2 (6 bases each). Written as DNA, the CDR3 is TGTGCCAGCAGCTTCGGGGGCTTGTCCTACAATGAGCAGTTCTTC. As protein: CASSFGGLSYNEQFF.